This T cell receptor (beta chain) originates from a study of shared clonotypes between healthy human individuals. Whole-study context: A donor's plate count was three for CD4 naive and three for CD4 memory; CD8 naive had two and CD8 memory one.

Notes on this clone: Its matching antigen is unknown.

The CDR3 is 18 residues long. CDR1 is KGHSH, CDR2 LQKENI, per germline. V lost 3 bases and J lost 4, with 24 bases in between. The protocol was immunoSEQ multiplex PCR, while the TCRdb copy is restricted to in-frame clones and leaves out a portion. Here the sample spans over 2,000,000 clones, 93% being singletons. Naive CD8 cells lacked CD45RO and underwent positive selection for CCR7, leaving out terminally differentiated effector memory CD45RA+ cells. Findings and limits, study-wide: Few donors limited the genetic and exposure-history diversity represented. Researchers sampled blood only, noting tissue repertoires likely differ.

This receptor was obtained from a man aged 18 to 29 in good health. Some clones in this sample may be carry-over from other donors' samples. The sample consisted of naive CD8+ T cells from PBMCs. This chain joins TRBV18 and TRBJ1-2, with a weak D call TRBD1 (5 bases). The CDR3 nucleotides are TGTGCCAGCTCACCTCTCCCGGGCGACAGATCTACCGGCTATGGCTACACCTTC. The encoded protein is CASSPLPGDRSTGYGYTF.